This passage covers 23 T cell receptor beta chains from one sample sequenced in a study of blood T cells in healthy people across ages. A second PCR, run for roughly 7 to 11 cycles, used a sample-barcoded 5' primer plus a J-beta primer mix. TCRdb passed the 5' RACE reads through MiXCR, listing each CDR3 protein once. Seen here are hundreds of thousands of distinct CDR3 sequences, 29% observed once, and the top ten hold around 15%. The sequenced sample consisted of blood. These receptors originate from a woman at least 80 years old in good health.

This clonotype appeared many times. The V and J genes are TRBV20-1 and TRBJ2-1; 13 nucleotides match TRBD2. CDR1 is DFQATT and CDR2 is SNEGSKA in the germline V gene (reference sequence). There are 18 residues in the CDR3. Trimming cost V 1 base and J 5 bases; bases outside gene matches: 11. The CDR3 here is CSARGILAGGKWDNEQFF. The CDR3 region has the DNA TGCAGTGCTAGAGGAATACTAGCGGGGGGGAAGTGGGACAATGAGCAGTTCTTC.

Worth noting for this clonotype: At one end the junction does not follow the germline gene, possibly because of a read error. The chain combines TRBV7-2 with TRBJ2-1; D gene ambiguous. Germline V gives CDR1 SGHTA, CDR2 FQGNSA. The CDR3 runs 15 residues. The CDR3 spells CAGSLKGVGFNEQFF. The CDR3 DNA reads TGTGCCGGCAGCCTAAAGGGCGTAGGGTTCAATGAGCAGTTCTTC.

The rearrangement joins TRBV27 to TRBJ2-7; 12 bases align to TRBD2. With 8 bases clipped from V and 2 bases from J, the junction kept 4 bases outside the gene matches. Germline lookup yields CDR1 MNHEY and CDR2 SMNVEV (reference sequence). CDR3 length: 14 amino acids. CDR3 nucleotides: TGTGCCAGCGCCCGACTAGCGGGGGCCTACGAGCAGTACTTC. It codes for CASARLAGAYEQYF.

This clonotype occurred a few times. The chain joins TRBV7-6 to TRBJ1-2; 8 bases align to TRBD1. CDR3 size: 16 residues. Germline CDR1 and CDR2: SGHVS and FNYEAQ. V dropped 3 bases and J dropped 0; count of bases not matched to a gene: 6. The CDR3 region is CASSFGQGGANYGYTF. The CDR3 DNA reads TGTGCCAGCAGCTTCGGACAGGGAGGTGCTAACTATGGCTACACCTTC.

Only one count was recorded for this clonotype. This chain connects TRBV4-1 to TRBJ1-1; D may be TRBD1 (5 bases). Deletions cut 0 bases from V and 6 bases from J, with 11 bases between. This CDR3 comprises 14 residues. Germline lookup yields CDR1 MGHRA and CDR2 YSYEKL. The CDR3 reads CASSQDSAGAEAFF. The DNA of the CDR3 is TGCGCCAGCAGCCAAGACTCGGCGGGGGCTGAAGCTTTCTTT.

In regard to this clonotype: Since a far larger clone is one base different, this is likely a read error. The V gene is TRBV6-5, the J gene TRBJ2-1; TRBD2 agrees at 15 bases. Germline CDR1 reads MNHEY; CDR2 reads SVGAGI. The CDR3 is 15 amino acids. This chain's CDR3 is CAGSQGTSGGNEQFF. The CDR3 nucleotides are TGTGCCGGCAGCCAGGGGACTAGCGGGGGGAATGAGCAGTTCTTC.

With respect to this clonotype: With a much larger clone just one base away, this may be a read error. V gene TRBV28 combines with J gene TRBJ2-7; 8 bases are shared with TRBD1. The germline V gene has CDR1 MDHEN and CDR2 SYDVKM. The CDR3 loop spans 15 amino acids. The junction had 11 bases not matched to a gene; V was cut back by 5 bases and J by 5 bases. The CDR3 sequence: CASSPCEDRDDEQYF. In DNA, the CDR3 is TGTGCCAGCAGTCCGTGTGAGGACAGGGATGACGAGCAGTACTTC.

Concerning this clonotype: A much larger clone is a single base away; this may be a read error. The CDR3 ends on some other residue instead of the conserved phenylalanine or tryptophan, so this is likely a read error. CDR3 bases: TGTGCCAGCAGAGAGGGCTACGAGCAGTACTGC. It specifies CASREGYEQYC. The chain uses TRBV6-6 and TRBJ2-7, with a possible D match to TRBD2 (5 bases). The CDR3 has 11 amino acids. Trimming took off 6 bases at V and 3 bases at J, with 6 bases between the two ends. CDR1 MNHNY and CDR2 SVGAGI come from the germline V gene (reference sequence).

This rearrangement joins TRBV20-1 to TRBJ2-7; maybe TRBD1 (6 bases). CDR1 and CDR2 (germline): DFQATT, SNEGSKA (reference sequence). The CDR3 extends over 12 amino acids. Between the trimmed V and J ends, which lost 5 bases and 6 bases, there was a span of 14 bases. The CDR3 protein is CSAETGSVEQYF. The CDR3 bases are TGCAGTGCTGAGACAGGTAGCGTCGAGCAGTACTTC.

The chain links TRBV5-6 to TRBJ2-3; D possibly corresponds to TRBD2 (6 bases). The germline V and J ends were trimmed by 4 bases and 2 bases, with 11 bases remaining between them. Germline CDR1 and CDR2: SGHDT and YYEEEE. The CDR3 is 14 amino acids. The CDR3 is CASSKGTSTDTQYF. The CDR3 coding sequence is TGTGCCAGCAGCAAGGGGACTTCCACAGATACGCAGTATTTT.

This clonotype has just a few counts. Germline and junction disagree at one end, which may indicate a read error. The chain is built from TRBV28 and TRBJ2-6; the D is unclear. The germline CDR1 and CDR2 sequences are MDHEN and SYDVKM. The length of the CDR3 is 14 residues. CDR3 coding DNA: TGTGCAAGCACCCGGGTCTCTGGGGCCAACGTCCTGACTTTC. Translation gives CASTRVSGANVLTF.

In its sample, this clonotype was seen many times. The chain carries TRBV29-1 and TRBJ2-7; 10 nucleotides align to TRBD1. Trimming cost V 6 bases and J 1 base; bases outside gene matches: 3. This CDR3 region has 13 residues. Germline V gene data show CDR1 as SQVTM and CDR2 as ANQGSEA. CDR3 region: CSVGQGISYEQYF. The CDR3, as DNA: TGCAGCGTGGGACAGGGGATATCCTACGAGCAGTACTTC.

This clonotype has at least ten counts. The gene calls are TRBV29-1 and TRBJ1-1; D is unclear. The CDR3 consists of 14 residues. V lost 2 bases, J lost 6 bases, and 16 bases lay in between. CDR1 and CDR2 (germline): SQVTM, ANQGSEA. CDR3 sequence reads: CSVERGGRSAEAFF. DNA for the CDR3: TGCAGCGTTGAAAGAGGAGGCCGTTCGGCTGAAGCTTTCTTT.

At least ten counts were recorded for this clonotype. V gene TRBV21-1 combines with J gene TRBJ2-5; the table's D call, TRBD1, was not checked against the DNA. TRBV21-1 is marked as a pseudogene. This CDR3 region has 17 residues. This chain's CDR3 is CASTNRDRPGLMKTQYF. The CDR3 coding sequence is TGTGCCAGCACTAACCGGGACAGGCCGGGTTTGATGAAGACCCAGTACTTC.

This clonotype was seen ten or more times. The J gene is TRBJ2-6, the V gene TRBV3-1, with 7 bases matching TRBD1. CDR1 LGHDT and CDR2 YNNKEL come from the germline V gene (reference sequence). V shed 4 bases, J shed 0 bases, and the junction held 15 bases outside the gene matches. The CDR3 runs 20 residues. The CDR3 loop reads CASSPQVGRDSGSGANVLTF. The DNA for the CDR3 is TGTGCCAGCAGCCCCCAAGTGGGAAGGGACAGCGGCTCTGGGGCCAACGTCCTGACTTTC.

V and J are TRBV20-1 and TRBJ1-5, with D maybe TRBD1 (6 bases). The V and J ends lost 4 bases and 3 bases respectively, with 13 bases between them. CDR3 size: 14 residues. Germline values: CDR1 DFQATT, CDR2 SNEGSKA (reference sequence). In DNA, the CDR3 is TGCAGTGCTATACAGGGAAATCCCAATCAGCCCCAGCATTTT. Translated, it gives CSAIQGNPNQPQHF.

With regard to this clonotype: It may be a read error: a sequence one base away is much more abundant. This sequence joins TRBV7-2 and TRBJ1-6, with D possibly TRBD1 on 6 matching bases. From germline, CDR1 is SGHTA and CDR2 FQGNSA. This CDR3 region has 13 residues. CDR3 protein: CARSEDSSSPLHF. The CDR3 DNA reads TGTGCCCGCAGCGAGGACAGCTCTTCACCCCTCCACTTT.

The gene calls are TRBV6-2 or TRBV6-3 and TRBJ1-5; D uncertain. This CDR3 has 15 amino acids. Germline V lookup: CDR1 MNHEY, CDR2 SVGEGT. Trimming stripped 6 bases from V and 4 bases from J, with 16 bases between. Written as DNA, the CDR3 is TGTGCCAGCAGAGAGCTGATTAACCCGAATCAGCCCCAGCATTTT. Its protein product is CASRELINPNQPQHF.

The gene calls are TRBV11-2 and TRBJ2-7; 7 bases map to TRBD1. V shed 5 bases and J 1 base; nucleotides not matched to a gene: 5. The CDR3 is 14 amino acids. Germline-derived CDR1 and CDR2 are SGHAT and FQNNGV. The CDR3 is CASSPDRESYEQYF. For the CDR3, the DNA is TGTGCCAGCAGCCCTGACAGGGAGTCCTACGAGCAGTACTTC. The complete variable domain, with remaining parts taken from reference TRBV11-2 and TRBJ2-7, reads EAGVAQSPRYKIIEKRQSVAFWCNPISGHATLYWYQQILGQGPKLLIQFQNNGVVDDSQLPKDRFSAERLKGVDSTLKIQPAKLEDSAVYLCASSPDRESYEQYFGPGTRLTVT.

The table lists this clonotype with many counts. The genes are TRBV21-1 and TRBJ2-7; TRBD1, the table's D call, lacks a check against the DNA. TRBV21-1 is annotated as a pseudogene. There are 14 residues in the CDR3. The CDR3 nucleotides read TGTGCCAGCATAAACGATAAGGCCAGGGGAGAGCAGTACTTC. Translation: CASINDKARGEQYF.

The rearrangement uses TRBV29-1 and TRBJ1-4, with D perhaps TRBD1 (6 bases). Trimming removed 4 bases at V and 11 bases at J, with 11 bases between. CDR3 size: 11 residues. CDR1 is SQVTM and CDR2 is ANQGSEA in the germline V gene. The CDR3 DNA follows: TGCAGCGTTGGACAGGATCTTAAACTGTTTTTT. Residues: CSVGQDLKLFF.

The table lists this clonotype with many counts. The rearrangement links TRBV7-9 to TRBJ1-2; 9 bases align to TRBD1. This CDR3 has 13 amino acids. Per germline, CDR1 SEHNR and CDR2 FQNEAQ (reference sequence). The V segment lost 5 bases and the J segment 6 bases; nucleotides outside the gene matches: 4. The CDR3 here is CASSPGQGNGYTF. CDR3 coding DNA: TGTGCCAGCAGCCCGGGACAGGGAAATGGCTACACCTTC.

CDR3: CASSTGQRGLNEKLFF. The DNA for the CDR3 is TGTGCCAGCAGCACCGGACAGAGGGGCCTTAATGAAAAACTGTTTTTT. J is TRBJ1-4 and V is TRBV5-8; D might be TRBD1 (6 bases). CDR3 size: 16 residues. The V gene lost 4 bases and the J gene lost 4 bases, with 17 bases spanning the gap. Germline assignment: CDR1 SGHTS and CDR2 YDEGEE. Supplemented by reference TRBV5-8 and TRBJ1-4, the full variable domain reads EAGVTQSPTHLIKTRGQQATLRCSPISGHTSVYWYQQALGLGLQFLLWYDEGEERNRGNFPPRFSGRQFPNYSSELNVNALELEDSALYLCASSTGQRGLNEKLFFGSGTQLSVL.